A single sample gave rise to the 30 T cell receptor beta chains below, sequenced in a study of T cell repertoires in cytomegalovirus infection. From the reads, TCRdb called clonotypes with MiXCR, one entry per CDR3 protein. Of fewer than 550,000 distinct CDR3 sequences listed, around 27% are singletons. Material: PBMCs. The receptors derive from a human donor in good health (CMV status not recorded). Some clones in this sample may be carry-over from other donors' samples.

This clonotype was detected only a few times. The CDR3, as DNA: TGTGCCAGCAGGGCCTTGCGGGAGGGCCGGACCGGGGAGCTGTTTTTT. Residues: CASRALREGRTGELFF. J is TRBJ2-2 and V is TRBV6-1, with 9 positions matching TRBD2. The CDR3 is 16 residues long. The V gene end was trimmed by 6 bases and the J gene end by 5 bases; junction bases not matched to a gene: 10. CDR1 is MNHNS, CDR2 SASEGT, per germline.

J is TRBJ1-5 and V is TRBV6-1; tentatively, D is TRBD1 (5 bases). The CDR3 consists of 17 residues. The germline CDR1 and CDR2 sequences are MNHNS and SASEGT. Trimming shortened V by 6 bases and J by 2 bases, and 20 bases separated the two germline ends. The CDR3, as DNA: TGTGCCAGCAGGAGATCCAGGGTCCAGATGGGCAATCAGCCCCAGCATTTT. Translation: CASRRSRVQMGNQPQHF.

This clonotype occurred a few times. V usage is TRBV2 and J usage is TRBJ1-5; 8 bases map to TRBD1. The CDR3 runs 14 residues. Germline CDR1 is SNHLY and CDR2 is FYNNEI. V was clipped by 7 bases and J by 4 bases; unmatched bases: 6. For the CDR3, the DNA is TGTGCCAGCAAAAGGACAGGGTGGAATCAGCCCCAGCATTTT. Its protein is CASKRTGWNQPQHF.

This clonotype was counted many times. This chain connects TRBV28 to TRBJ2-1; D gene ambiguous. The CDR3 runs 14 residues. Germline-derived CDR1 and CDR2 are MDHEN and SYDVKM. The ends were cut back, 5 bases at V and 6 bases at J, with 14 bases in the middle. The CDR3 region has the DNA TGTGCCAGCAGTGACCTGACGGCCCTCAATGAGCAGTTCTTC. It codes for CASSDLTALNEQFF.

This clonotype was observed a few times. This chain links TRBV19 with TRBJ1-2, with a weak D call TRBD1 (6 bases). This CDR3 is 15 amino acids long. V was cut by 8 bases and J by 7 bases, with 23 bases left in between. CDR1 and CDR2 (germline): LNHDA, SQIVND (reference sequence). Written as DNA, the CDR3 is TGTGCCAGTCGTAGGGGGGCAGGGGAGTATTCTGGCTACACCTTC. Encoded protein: CASRRGAGEYSGYTF.

The genes are TRBV3-1 and TRBJ2-3; 10 bases line up with TRBD2. This CDR3 has 18 residues. Germline-derived CDR1 and CDR2 are LGHDT and YNNKEL (reference sequence). The V and J ends lost 0 bases and 7 bases, in that order; junction bases with no gene match: 13. CDR3 DNA: TGTGCCAGCAGCCAAGATAGAGGTGGACTAGCGGACAGGAATACGCAGTATTTT. Translating gives CASSQDRGGLADRNTQYF.

This clonotype was recorded many times. The chain combines TRBV7-2 with TRBJ2-3, with unresolved D. V lost 5 bases to trimming and J lost 2 bases, with 11 bases between them. Germline values: CDR1 SGHTA, CDR2 FQGNSA. This CDR3 is 14 amino acids long. In DNA, the CDR3 is TGTGCCAGCAGCGACACGCGAGCCACAGATACGCAGTATTTT. It yields the protein CASSDTRATDTQYF.

This clonotype came up a few times. The chain employs TRBV3-1 and TRBJ1-1, with D hard to call. Germline V gives CDR1 LGHDT, CDR2 YNNKEL (reference sequence). CDR3 length equals 11 residues. Trimming removed 8 bases from V and 0 bases from J, with 4 bases in between. CDR3 protein: CASVLNTEAFF. In nucleotides, the CDR3 is TGTGCCAGCGTGTTGAACACTGAAGCTTTCTTT.

The chain joins TRBV11-3 to TRBJ2-1; 8 nucleotides match TRBD2. This CDR3 spans 13 amino acids. With 5 bases clipped from V and 6 bases from J, the junction kept 3 bases outside the gene matches. Germline V gene sequence: CDR1 SGHNT, CDR2 YENEEA. The CDR3 loop reads CASSTGTSNEQFF. The CDR3 coding sequence is TGTGCCAGCAGCACTGGGACTAGCAATGAGCAGTTCTTC.

The chain is built from TRBV7-8 and TRBJ1-3; D call uncertain. Germline CDR1 reads SGHVS; CDR2 reads FQNEAQ. V gave up 4 bases and J gave up 0 bases, with 7 bases separating them. CDR3 size: 14 residues. In nucleotides, the CDR3 is TGTGCCAGCAGCTCGGAGCTCTCTGGAAACACCATATATTTT. This gives the protein CASSSELSGNTIYF.

J is TRBJ2-1 and V is TRBV7-9, with 13 bases lining up with TRBD2. The CDR3 is 15 amino acids. V trimming: 5 bases; J trimming: 10 bases; junction bases outside the gene matches: 8. The V gene's germline CDR1 is SEHNR and CDR2 FQNEAQ (reference sequence). CDR3 in amino acids: CASSDGLAGVGEQFF. The DNA of the CDR3 is TGTGCCAGCAGCGATGGACTAGCGGGAGTAGGAGAGCAGTTCTTC.

This clonotype was seen a handful of times. This chain uses TRBV3-1 with TRBJ2-5, with D uncertain. The CDR3 has 12 residues. Germline-derived CDR1 and CDR2 are LGHDT and YNNKEL (reference sequence). Trimming shortened V by 0 bases and J by 5 bases, and 4 bases separated the two germline ends. CDR3 in DNA: TGTGCCAGCAGCCAAGAGGCGGAGACCCAGTACTTC. Amino acid sequence: CASSQEAETQYF.

This clonotype turned up a few times. J is TRBJ1-1 and V is TRBV6-2 or TRBV6-3, with TRBD1 matching over 11 bases. V lost 0 bases to trimming and J lost 2 bases; unmatched junction nucleotides: 2. This CDR3 is 16 amino acids long. Looked up from germline, CDR1 is MNHEY and CDR2 is SVGEGT. CDR3 protein: CASSYSGTGGNTEAFF. CDR3 nucleotide sequence: TGTGCCAGCAGTTACTCCGGGACAGGGGGAAACACTGAAGCTTTCTTT.

This clonotype was counted only a few times. The chain has TRBV12-3 or TRBV12-4 and TRBJ1-1; D is undetermined. CDR3 length: 14 residues. The ends were cut back, 1 base at V and 1 base at J, with 7 bases in the middle. The CDR3 is CASSLGFGNTEAFF. CDR3 DNA: TGTGCCAGCAGTTTAGGGTTCGGGAACACTGAAGCTTTCTTT.

V and J are TRBV7-9 and TRBJ1-5; TRBD1 matches at 9 bases. Germline CDR1 SEHNR, CDR2 FQNEAQ (reference sequence). The CDR3 has 14 amino acids. V was clipped by 6 bases and J by 7 bases; unmatched bases: 7. The CDR3 spells CASSSQGAVQPQHF. The CDR3 DNA follows: TGTGCCAGCAGTTCACAGGGGGCTGTACAGCCCCAGCATTTT.

This sequence joins TRBV28 and TRBJ2-7; the match to TRBD1 covers 7 bases. Germline CDR1 and CDR2: MDHEN and SYDVKM. CDR3 length equals 16 residues. Trimming cost V 5 bases and J 4 bases; bases outside gene matches: 14. The CDR3 sequence is CASSTGVQGYEYEQYF. CDR3 DNA sequence: TGTGCCAGCAGTACAGGGGTACAGGGGTATGAATACGAGCAGTACTTC.

V gene TRBV6-1 combines with J gene TRBJ2-7, with D unclear. Trimming took off 4 bases at V and 3 bases at J, with 10 bases between the two ends. This CDR3 is built from 13 residues. Germline loops: CDR1 MNHNS, CDR2 SASEGT. The CDR3, as DNA: TGTGCCAGCAGTGCGCGGATTGACTACGAGCAGTACGTC. It codes for CASSARIDYEQYV.

This clonotype has a count of ten or more. This chain links TRBV7-2 with TRBJ2-7; 9 nucleotides match TRBD2. The V gene's germline CDR1 is SGHTA and CDR2 FQGNSA. The J segment lost 4 bases and the V segment lost 5 bases, leaving 12 bases of the junction unmatched. The CDR3 has 16 residues. Written as DNA, the CDR3 is TGTGCCAGCAGCCTCGTCCTTAATAGCGGGGGATACGAGCAGTACTTC. Amino acids: CASSLVLNSGGYEQYF.

The V gene is TRBV20-1, the J gene TRBJ2-3; 7 bases agree with TRBD2. This CDR3 region has 16 residues. CDR1 and CDR2 from the germline V gene are DFQATT and SNEGSKA (reference sequence). The CDR3 bases are TGCAGCACGCGCGGAATAGCGGGTGGAGACACAGATACGCAGTATTTT. This encodes CSTRGIAGGDTDTQYF.

This clonotype was recorded a few times. The CDR3 DNA is TGTGCCAGCAGCTTAGGGGCGACAAACGAGCAGTACTTC. It yields the protein CASSLGATNEQYF. The rearrangement joins TRBV7-9 to TRBJ2-7, with no clear D. The CDR3 contains 13 residues. CDR1 and CDR2 (germline): SEHNR, FQNEAQ (reference sequence). V shed 1 base and J shed 5 bases, with 9 bases lying between them.

V is TRBV12-3 or TRBV12-4 and J is TRBJ1-1, with D perhaps matching TRBD1 (5 bases). The CDR3 totals 14 residues. Trimming cost V 1 base and J 5 bases, with 11 bases left between them. This CDR3 is CASSLVRAMTEAFF. For the CDR3, the DNA is TGTGCCAGCAGTTTAGTCAGGGCGATGACTGAAGCTTTCTTT.

This clonotype was observed a handful of times. V gene TRBV28 combines with J gene TRBJ2-7; tentatively, D is TRBD1 or TRBD2 (6 bases each). V dropped 5 bases and J dropped 0 bases, with 14 bases sitting between them. From germline, CDR1 is MDHEN and CDR2 SYDVKM. CDR3 length: 15 residues. Here the CDR3 DNA reads TGTGCCAGCAGTCTCGGCGGGACAAACTCCTACGAGCAGTACTTC. This codes for CASSLGGTNSYEQYF.

The chain joins TRBV27 to TRBJ2-3, with D hard to call. The CDR3 covers 14 residues. The germline CDR1 and CDR2 sequences are MNHEY and SMNVEV (reference sequence). V was pared by 2 bases and J by 5 bases, with 11 bases between. The CDR3 spells CASSLSSPEDTQYF. In DNA, the CDR3 is TGTGCCAGCAGTTTAAGCTCTCCGGAAGATACGCAGTATTTT.

This clonotype was picked up many times. The genes are TRBV28 and TRBJ1-2, with D tentatively TRBD1 (5 bases). The V gene's germline CDR1 is MDHEN and CDR2 SYDVKM. The CDR3 totals 14 residues. V was shortened by 3 bases and J by 5 bases, with 13 bases between the two germline ends. The CDR3 protein is CASSFGGSIYGYTF. The CDR3 coding sequence is TGTGCCAGCAGTTTTGGGGGGAGCATATATGGCTACACCTTC.

The chain employs TRBV12-3 or TRBV12-4 and TRBJ1-1; D not resolved. This CDR3 region has 15 residues. V lost 6 bases, J lost 1 base, and 15 bases lay in between. The CDR3 sequence: CASSSPRSPNTEAFF. CDR3 nucleotides: TGTGCCAGCAGCTCCCCACGGAGCCCGAACACTGAAGCTTTCTTT.

A remark on this clonotype: Since a much larger clone is just one base distant, this may be a read error. The chain has TRBV7-9 and TRBJ2-7; 9 bases align to TRBD1. The CDR3 has 14 amino acids. The V and J ends lost 5 bases and 8 bases, in that order; junction bases with no gene match: 10. Germline lookup yields CDR1 SEHNR and CDR2 FQNEAQ (reference sequence). The CDR3 DNA reads TGTGCCAGCAGCACACAGGGGGCGGCTTACAAGCAGTACTTC. This encodes CASSTQGAAYKQYF.

This clonotype has a handful of counts. The gene calls are TRBV24-1 and TRBJ2-3; possibly TRBD1 for D (5 bases). Germline V lookup: CDR1 KGHDR, CDR2 SFDVKD. The V end lost 4 bases, the J end lost 0 bases, and 10 bases lay between the germline ends. The CDR3 runs to 15 residues. CDR3 nucleotides: TGTGCCACCAGTGACCACCAGGGAAGCACAGATACGCAGTATTTT. It specifies CATSDHQGSTDTQYF.

The chain recombines TRBV6-2 or TRBV6-3 with TRBJ2-1; tentatively, D is TRBD1 (6 bases). Per germline, CDR1 MNHEY and CDR2 SVGEGT. Trimming stripped 6 bases from V and 7 bases from J, with 16 bases between. The CDR3 sequence is 14 residues long. The CDR3 DNA is TGTGCCAGCAGCCAGGGGTCTTTGGGGAATGAGCAGTTCTTC. Its protein product is CASSQGSLGNEQFF.

This clonotype showed up just once. The chain joins TRBV29-1 to TRBJ2-3, with D hard to call. Trimming left V 2 bases short and J 2 bases short, with 5 bases between. The germline V gene encodes CDR1 SQVTM and CDR2 ANQGSEA. The CDR3 has 12 residues. The CDR3 protein is CSVEYATDTQYF. CDR3 DNA sequence: TGCAGCGTTGAATACGCCACAGATACGCAGTATTTT.

The rearrangement uses TRBV7-9 and TRBJ2-7; weak D call: TRBD2 (5 bases). This CDR3 comprises 13 residues. Deletions cut 3 bases from V and 6 bases from J, with 12 bases between. Germline lookup yields CDR1 SEHNR and CDR2 FQNEAQ (reference sequence). The CDR3 nucleotides are TGTGCCAGCAGCTTCACGGGATCCCTCGAGCAGTACGTC. Translating it yields CASSFTGSLEQYV.